This is a list of T cell receptor beta chains from one sample in a study of T cell responses to AZD1222 COVID-19 vaccine. TCRdb's copy holds only in-frame clones and misses some; the assay was immunoSEQ multiplex PCR. The table has about 130,000 clones, around 90% seen once; the top ten hold roughly 4.5%. This specimen was peripheral blood, taken on day 0 of AZD1222 vaccination. The receptors were gathered from an adult in good health. CDR3s include the opening cysteine and the closing phenylalanine or tryptophan. A D gene is named only where the DNA matches it firmly. Some rows mark clone size as missing; the rest say once, few, many or name a class of expanded clone.

V,size,J,D,DNA,CDR3
TRBV28,NA,TRBJ2-1,TRBD1,TGTGCCAGCAGTCAACCGGGACAGGGCAATGAGCAGTTCTTC,CASSQPGQGNEQFF
TRBV6-5,NA,TRBJ1-2,NA,TGTGCCAGCAGTTCGCAACAGCACTATGGCTACACCTTC,CASSSQQHYGYTF
TRBV3-1/TRBV3-2,NA,TRBJ1-1,TRBD1,TGTGCCAGCAGCCGACAGGGGGAAGGAGCTTTCTTT,CASSRQGEGAFF
TRBV7-9,NA,TRBJ2-5,TRBD1,TGTGCCAGCAGCTTACTCCTCGGACAGGGGAGGCAAGAGACCCAGTACTTC,CASSLLLGQGRQETQYF
TRBV7-2,few,TRBJ2-5,TRBD2,TGTGCCAGCAGCTTAGGGGCTTTTAGGGTACTAGCGGCACAGGAGACCCAGTACTTC,CASSLGAFRVLAAQETQYF
TRBV7-9,NA,TRBJ2-3,NA,TGTGCCAGCAGCCTACAAGGGGGAAGCACAGATACGCAGTATTTT,CASSLQGGSTDTQYF
TRBV11-3,NA,TRBJ1-1,NA,TGTGCCAGCAGCTTGGACACTCTGAACACTGAAGCTTTCTTT,CASSLDTLNTEAFF
TRBV5-1,NA,TRBJ2-1,TRBD2,TGCGCCAGCAGCTTGGAGGGACTAGCGGGACTCCAATACAATGAGCAGTTCTTC,CASSLEGLAGLQYNEQFF
TRBV11-2,NA,TRBJ2-1,NA,TGTGCCAGCAGCTGGTACAATGAGCAGTTCTTC,CASSWYNEQFF
TRBV5-1,few,TRBJ2-5,TRBD2,TGCGCCAGCAGCTTGCTGGCTCTAGCGGGGTCCCAAGAGACCCAGTACTTC,CASSLLALAGSQETQYF
TRBV27,NA,TRBJ2-7,TRBD1,TGTGCCAGCAGTTTACCCGGGACAGGGAGATACGAGCAGTACTTC,CASSLPGTGRYEQYF
TRBV14,NA,TRBJ1-2,TRBD1,TGTGCCAGCAGCGGGTTTGACAGGGGGATGAACTATGGCTACACCTTC,CASSGFDRGMNYGYTF
TRBV7-8,NA,TRBJ1-4,NA,TGTGCCAGCAGCTTAAAGGCAGGAATGAATGAAAAACTGTTTTTT,CASSLKAGMNEKLFF
TRBV4-1,NA,TRBJ2-5,NA,TGCGCCAGCAGCCAATTAGGGCATATGCAAGAGACCCAGTACTTC,CASSQLGHMQETQYF
TRBV6-5,once,TRBJ2-5,NA,TGTGCCAGCAGTTACGGGCAGGGGCCGCGAGAGACCCAGTACTTC,CASSYGQGPRETQYF
TRBV12-5,NA,TRBJ2-3,TRBD2,TGTGCTAGTGGTTTTAGCCTAGCGGGATCCACAGATACGCAGTATTTT,CASGFSLAGSTDTQYF
TRBV4-2,NA,TRBJ2-5,TRBD1,TGTGCCAGCAGCCCCTTGACAGGGGGTAAAGAGACCCAGTACTTC,CASSPLTGGKETQYF
TRBV18,NA,TRBJ2-5,NA,TGTGCCAGCTCAGCGTACCAAGAGACCCAGTACTTC,CASSAYQETQYF
TRBV5-8,NA,TRBJ2-3,NA,TGTGCCAGCAGCTTGGATGGGGCTTCGGGCACAGATACGCAGTATTTT,CASSLDGASGTDTQYF